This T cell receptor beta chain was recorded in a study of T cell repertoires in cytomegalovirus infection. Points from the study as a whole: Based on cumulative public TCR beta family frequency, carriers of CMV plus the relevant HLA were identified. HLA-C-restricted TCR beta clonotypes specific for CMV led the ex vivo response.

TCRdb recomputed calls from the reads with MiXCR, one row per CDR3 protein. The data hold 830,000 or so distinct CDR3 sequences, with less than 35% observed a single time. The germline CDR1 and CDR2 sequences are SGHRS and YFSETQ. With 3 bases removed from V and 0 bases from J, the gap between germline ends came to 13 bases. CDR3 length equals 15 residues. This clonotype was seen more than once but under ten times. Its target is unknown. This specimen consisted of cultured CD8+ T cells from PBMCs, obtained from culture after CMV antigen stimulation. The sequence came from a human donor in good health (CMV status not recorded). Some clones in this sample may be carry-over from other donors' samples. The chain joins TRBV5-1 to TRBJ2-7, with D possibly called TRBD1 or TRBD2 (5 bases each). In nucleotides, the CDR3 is TGCGCCAGCAGCTCGGGGACGGAGGCCTCCTACGAGCAGTACTTC. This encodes CASSSGTEASYEQYF.